The source of this TCR beta chain is a study of blood T cell repertoires in COVID-19. Trimming cost V 5 bases and J 5 bases; bases outside gene matches: 8. There are 15 residues in the CDR3. Germline V gives CDR1 LGHNT, CDR2 FRNRAP. Libraries were prepared by immunoSEQ multiplex PCR; TCRdb keeps only in-frame clonotypes and omits some of them. Among over 80,000 clones, around 87% were seen once, and the ten largest hold just under 20%. The chain couples TRBV12-5 to TRBJ2-1; 8 bases are shared with TRBD1. The source of this sequence is a human donor in a cohort sampled during active COVID-19. Sequencing was performed on peripheral blood. The CDR3, as DNA: TGTGCTAGTGGTCCCCCCGGCAGGGGGCACAATGAGCAGTTCTTC. Protein sequence: CASGPPGRGHNEQFF. Filled out from reference TRBV12-5 and TRBJ2-1, the complete variable domain reads DARVTQTPRHKVTEMGQEVTMRCQPILGHNTVFWYRQTMMQGLELLAYFRNRAPLDDSGMPKDRFSAEMPDATLATLKIQPSEPRDSAVYFCASGPPGRGHNEQFFGPGTRLTVL.